This TCR beta chain comes out of a study of T cells after yellow fever vaccination. Study observations and caveats: It was a weaker secondary response, yet one that peaked faster, at day 5 versus 15. Just a small share of clonotypes turned up in the CD4 compartment as well as the CD8 compartment.

TCRdb independently ran MiXCR on the 5' RACE reads; one entry per CDR3 protein. Here the sample spans approximately 110,000 distinct CDR3 sequences, 6.5% to 9% being singletons. Remarks on this clonotype: The antigen is unknown. This clone may be a read error of a much larger clone one base away.

This CDR3 spans 15 amino acids. Germline CDR1 and CDR2: MNHEY and SMNVEV (reference sequence). The V end lost 2 bases, the J end lost 4 bases, and 15 bases lay between the germline ends. The rearrangement uses TRBV27 and TRBJ2-7; D is unresolved. Here the sequenced sample was CD8+ T cells sorted from PBMCs, taken 45 days after the yellow fever booster vaccination. This TCR came from a man aged 25-45 years who received the YFV17D yellow fever vaccine. CDR3 in amino acids: CASSLRGNEVYEQYF. The CDR3 nucleotides read TGTGCCAGCAGTTTACGAGGTAATGAGGTTTACGAGCAGTACTTC.